The 27 T cell receptor beta chains below were found in one sample sequenced in a study of spatial heterogeneity in lung cancer. Whole-study findings and limits: The number of expanded tumor alpha and beta chains correlated with mutation number.

Antigen specificity for these receptors is unknown. The time point was: sample taken at primary tumor resection. TCRdb re-analysed the 5' RACE reads in MiXCR, keeping a single row per CDR3 protein. Of approximately 10,000 distinct CDR3 sequences listed, about 5.5% are singletons. Here the sequenced sample was lung tumor tissue, taken at surgery. The receptors were gathered from a male donor with early-stage non-small cell lung cancer.

This clonotype occurred many times. The chain combines TRBV5-1 with TRBJ1-1; 9 bases align to TRBD1. Trimming took 4 bases from V and 1 from J; bases not matched to a gene: 5. The CDR3 is 15 amino acids. From germline, CDR1 is SGHRS and CDR2 YFSETQ. The CDR3 region is CASSGGDRANTEAFF. CDR3 nucleotide sequence: TGCGCCAGCAGCGGAGGGGACAGGGCGAACACTGAAGCTTTCTTT.

The rearrangement joins TRBV5-1 to TRBJ2-7, with D uncertain. Per the germline V gene, CDR1 is SGHRS and CDR2 is YFSETQ. Trimming removed 4 bases from V and 0 bases from J, with 14 bases in between. The length of the CDR3 is 15 residues. The CDR3 loop is CASSVQIFSSYEQYF. The CDR3 nucleotides are TGCGCCAGCAGCGTGCAGATCTTTAGCTCCTACGAGCAGTACTTC.

The chain has TRBV5-5 and TRBJ1-5; D is undetermined. This CDR3 has 13 residues. Germline CDR1 SGHKS, CDR2 YYEKEE (reference sequence). With 0 bases removed from V and 5 bases from J, the gap between germline ends came to 6 bases. CDR3 region: CASSLDGHQPQHF. CDR3 DNA: TGTGCCAGCAGCTTGGACGGACATCAGCCCCAGCATTTT.

In this sample, this clonotype is medium-sized. This rearrangement joins TRBV28 to TRBJ1-2; D possibly corresponds to TRBD1 (5 bases). V lost 7 bases and J lost 3, with 9 bases in between. The CDR3 contains 12 residues. Germline CDR1 and CDR2: MDHEN and SYDVKM. DNA of the CDR3: TGTGCCAGCAAGCAGGGATACTATGGCTACACCTTC. It translates to CASKQGYYGYTF.

This clonotype was seen at least ten times. V gene TRBV18 combines with J gene TRBJ2-2, with D unresolved. Trimming took off 0 bases at V and 5 bases at J, with 4 bases between the two ends. The CDR3 loop spans 13 amino acids. Germline loops: CDR1 KGHSH, CDR2 LQKENI. CDR3 coding DNA: TGTGCCAGCTCACCACCGGGGACCGGGGAGCTGTTTTTT. Translated: CASSPPGTGELFF.

By share, this clonotype counts as medium-sized (0.01 to 0.1%). The chain recombines TRBV27 with TRBJ1-5, with unresolved D. Between the trimmed V and J ends, which lost 3 bases and 4 bases, there was a span of 7 bases. Germline V gene sequence: CDR1 MNHEY, CDR2 SMNVEV (reference sequence). The CDR3 has 13 residues. CDR3 sequence reads: CASSFERNQPQHF. Written as DNA, the CDR3 is TGTGCCAGCAGTTTTGAGAGGAATCAGCCCCAGCATTTT.

This clonotype was recorded many times. The chain has TRBV10-3 and TRBJ2-5; D is uncertain. Deletions cut 4 bases from V and 1 base from J, with 13 bases between. CDR3 length: 15 amino acids. Germline CDR1 ENHRY, CDR2 SYGVKD. The CDR3 loop is CAISGHGSSQETQYF. CDR3 DNA sequence: TGTGCCATCAGTGGCCACGGATCTAGCCAAGAGACCCAGTACTTC.

This clonotype was recorded at least ten times. The chain recombines TRBV11-2 with TRBJ2-7; no definite D call. The germline V and J ends were trimmed by 3 bases and 3 bases, with 9 bases remaining between them. This CDR3 spans 13 amino acids. CDR1 and CDR2 (germline): SGHAT, FQNNGV. Here the CDR3 DNA reads TGTGCCAGCAGCTTTTTACGCGGCTACGAGCAGTACTTC. Protein: CASSFLRGYEQYF.

This clonotype was seen repeatedly, ten times or more. The chain employs TRBV4-3 and TRBJ2-3; D remains unclear. V was shortened by 0 bases and J by 6 bases, with 7 bases between the two germline ends. The CDR3 covers 13 residues. CDR1 LGHNA and CDR2 YSLEER come from the germline V gene. The CDR3 nucleotides are TGCGCCAGCAGCCAAGACCCGTTTGATACGCAGTATTTT. Its protein is CASSQDPFDTQYF.

The V and J genes are TRBV29-1 and TRBJ2-5; 9 nucleotides line up with TRBD2. CDR1 SQVTM and CDR2 ANQGSEA come from the germline V gene. The CDR3 totals 12 residues. Germline trimming cut 4 bases from V and 6 bases from J; bases unmatched to any gene: 3. CDR3 sequence: CSVGLAGQTQYF. The DNA for the CDR3 is TGCAGCGTTGGTCTAGCGGGACAGACCCAGTACTTC.

By its share, this clonotype is medium-sized (0.01 to 0.1%). V gene TRBV7-9 combines with J gene TRBJ1-5; D might be TRBD1 (6 bases). This CDR3 has 23 residues. Trimming stripped 5 bases from V and 3 bases from J, with 38 bases between. Germline lookup yields CDR1 SEHNR and CDR2 FQNEAQ (reference sequence). The CDR3 DNA sequence: TGTGCCAGCAGCATCGGATCAAGTTTGTTTATAAGTTTCAGGACAGTATCCAATCAGCCCCAGCATTTT. Protein product: CASSIGSSLFISFRTVSNQPQHF. Using reference TRBV7-9 and TRBJ1-5 for the parts outside the CDR3, the full variable domain is DTGVSQNPRHKITKRGQNVTFRCDPISEHNRLYWYRQTLGQGPEFLTYFQNEAQLEKSRLLSDRFSAERPKGSFSTLEIQRTEQGDSAMYLCASSIGSSLFISFRTVSNQPQHFGDGTRLSIL.

The sample holds many counts of this clonotype. V and J are TRBV20-1 and TRBJ1-1; the D gene is possibly TRBD1 (6 bases). Trimming took 0 bases from V and 5 from J, leaving 13 bases between them. Germline assignment: CDR1 DFQATT and CDR2 SNEGSKA (reference sequence). The CDR3 runs 14 residues. CDR3 region: CSARDPRGITEAFF. DNA for the CDR3: TGCAGTGCTAGAGATCCCAGGGGAATTACTGAAGCTTTCTTT.

This clonotype was seen at least ten times. The chain uses TRBV18 and TRBJ1-3; maybe TRBD1 (6 bases). The CDR3 loop spans 14 amino acids. V gave up 2 bases and J gave up 8 bases, with 13 bases separating them. CDR1 is KGHSH and CDR2 is LQKENI in the germline V gene. CDR3 sequence reads: CASSPSGGQDTIYF. CDR3 nucleotide sequence: TGTGCCAGCTCACCATCCGGGGGACAAGACACCATATATTTT.

This clonotype was recorded at least ten times. The chain recombines TRBV2 with TRBJ2-7; the D gene could be TRBD1 or TRBD2 (6 bases each). The germline V gene has CDR1 SNHLY and CDR2 FYNNEI. V gave up 8 bases and J gave up 7 bases, with 15 bases separating them. The CDR3 covers 12 residues. The DNA for the CDR3 is TGTGCCAGCCGGCCCGGAGGGGGGGAGCAGTACTTC. It is translated as CASRPGGGEQYF.

The CDR3 region is CASRPRTGYGYTF. The CDR3 DNA sequence: TGTGCCAGCAGACCCAGGACAGGCTATGGCTACACCTTC. The chain combines TRBV7-2 with TRBJ1-2; TRBD1 aligns across 7 bases. Per germline, CDR1 SGHTA and CDR2 FQGNSA. After removal of 6 bases from V and 4 bases from J, the junction contained 5 bases not matched to a gene. The CDR3 is made up of 13 amino acids. The whole variable domain, remainder taken from reference TRBV7-2 and TRBJ1-2, is GAGVSQSPSNKVTEKGKDVELRCDPISGHTALYWYRQSLGQGLEFLIYFQGNSAPDKSGLPSDRFSAERTGGSVSTLTIQRTQQEDSAVYLCASRPRTGYGYTFGSGTRLTVV.

This clonotype was recorded at least ten times. The rearrangement links TRBV12-3 or TRBV12-4 to TRBJ2-1, with 11 bases that match TRBD2. The CDR3 runs 15 residues. The V gene end was trimmed by 3 bases and the J gene end by 3 bases; junction bases not matched to a gene: 1. The CDR3 loop is CASSFSGGGYNEQFF. CDR3 DNA sequence: TGTGCCAGCAGTTTTAGCGGGGGGGGCTACAATGAGCAGTTCTTC.

Many counts were recorded for this clonotype. This chain joins TRBV14 and TRBJ2-3; D uncertain. From germline, CDR1 is SGHDN and CDR2 FVKESK. The CDR3 contains 14 residues. V lost 1 base and J 7 bases, leaving 12 bases between the germline ends. CDR3 sequence reads: CASSQAGLFYTQYF. Written as DNA, the CDR3 is TGTGCCAGCAGCCAAGCTGGGCTCTTTTATACGCAGTATTTT.

In its sample, this clonotype ranks as medium-sized. The chain uses TRBV12-3 or TRBV12-4 and TRBJ1-2, with TRBD1 matching 8 bases. The CDR3 covers 16 residues. V dropped 4 bases and J dropped 0; count of bases not matched to a gene: 7. CDR3 nucleotides: TGTGCCAGCAGTTCGACTACGGACAGGGCTAACTATGGCTACACCTTC. Protein product: CASSSTTDRANYGYTF.

This clonotype was counted a few times. The DNA of the CDR3 is TGTGCCAGCAGCTTAGCGGAGGGAAAGCCCCAGCATTTT. Protein product: CASSLAEGKPQHF. The chain couples TRBV7-6 to TRBJ1-5; D unclear. Germline assignment: CDR1 SGHVS and CDR2 FNYEAQ. The V and J ends lost 0 bases and 8 bases respectively, with 8 bases between them. This CDR3 is 13 amino acids long.

This clonotype was observed many times. This CDR3 reads CASSPTSGTGWYNEQFF. CDR3 nucleotides: TGTGCCAGCAGCCCAACCTCCGGGACAGGGTGGTACAATGAGCAGTTCTTC. The rearrangement joins TRBV14 to TRBJ2-1; 9 bases map to TRBD1. From germline, CDR1 is SGHDN and CDR2 FVKESK. The CDR3 is 17 amino acids. The trim removed 4 bases at V and 4 bases at J, leaving 11 bases unmatched.

This clonotype was found many times. The chain joins TRBV24-1 to TRBJ1-2; D is unresolved. This CDR3 region has 12 residues. V lost 9 bases and J 2 bases, leaving 9 bases between the germline ends. Germline CDR1 reads KGHDR; CDR2 reads SFDVKD. CDR3: CATGPGNYGYTF. CDR3 nucleotide sequence: TGTGCCACCGGGCCGGGGAACTATGGCTACACCTTC.

Only a few counts were recorded for this clonotype. V gene TRBV20-1 combines with J gene TRBJ2-7, with 11 positions matching TRBD2. There are 15 residues in the CDR3. CDR1 DFQATT and CDR2 SNEGSKA come from the germline V gene (reference sequence). Trimming took 0 bases from V and 5 from J; bases not matched to a gene: 6. The CDR3 region is CSARDTTSGNHEQYF. The CDR3 DNA reads as TGCAGTGCTAGAGATACGACTAGCGGGAACCACGAGCAGTACTTC.

This clonotype was found many times. The chain joins TRBV24-1 to TRBJ2-1, with D perhaps matching TRBD2 (6 bases). With 9 bases removed from V and 3 bases from J, the gap between germline ends came to 8 bases. The germline CDR1 and CDR2 sequences are KGHDR and SFDVKD. This CDR3 has 12 amino acids. CDR3 protein: CATSGVYNEQFF. CDR3 nucleotide sequence: TGTGCCACCTCGGGGGTCTACAATGAGCAGTTCTTC.

This clonotype was found many times. The genes are TRBV9 and TRBJ2-2, with D maybe TRBD1 (5 bases). The germline gives CDR1 SGDLS, CDR2 YYNGEE. Trimming took off 7 bases at V and 1 base at J, with 14 bases between the two ends. The CDR3 loop spans 15 amino acids. The DNA for the CDR3 is TGTGCCAGCTCCCCCCGAGGACAGAACACCGGGGAGCTGTTTTTT. Translation gives CASSPRGQNTGELFF. Using reference TRBV9 and TRBJ2-2 for the parts outside the CDR3, the full variable domain is DSGVTQTPKHLITATGQRVTLRCSPRSGDLSVYWYQQSLDQGLQFLIQYYNGEERAKGNILERFSAQQFPDLHSELNLSSLELGDSALYFCASSPRGQNTGELFFGEGSRLTVL.

This clonotype was detected many times. This chain uses TRBV27 with TRBJ1-3; D is undetermined. The CDR3 is 15 amino acids. Trimming took off 4 bases at V and 2 bases at J, with 12 bases between the two ends. Germline CDR1 and CDR2: MNHEY and SMNVEV (reference sequence). The CDR3 DNA sequence: TGTGCCAGCAGTTCGGACGGATACGCTGGAAACACCATATATTTT. This sequence encodes CASSSDGYAGNTIYF.

This clonotype was observed many times. The gene calls are TRBV19 and TRBJ1-2, with TRBD1 matching 8 bases. J was trimmed by 3 bases and V by 6 bases; bases with no gene match: 9. The CDR3 is made up of 15 amino acids. CDR1 and CDR2 (germline): LNHDA, SQIVND (reference sequence). The CDR3 DNA sequence: TGTGCCAGTAGACTGACAGGGGAGAGGGACTATGGCTACACCTTC. Its protein is CASRLTGERDYGYTF.

This clonotype qualifies as medium-sized (0.01 to 0.1%). This rearrangement joins TRBV4-2 to TRBJ2-1, with 11 nucleotides matching TRBD1. Germline V CDR1 and CDR2: LGHNA, YNFKEQ. The CDR3 covers 16 residues. Unmatched junction bases numbered 1, after V lost 0 bases and J lost 3 bases. Here the CDR3 reads CASSQDGTGGYNEQFF. In DNA, the CDR3 is TGTGCCAGCAGCCAAGATGGGACAGGGGGCTACAATGAGCAGTTCTTC.